These T cell receptor beta chains were read from a single sample in a study of blood T cell repertoires in COVID-19. Measured with immunoSEQ multiplex PCR; TCRdb has only the in-frame clones, and not every one. Of some 150,000 clones in the sample, 85% to 90% are singletons; the top ten hold under 9%. The sequenced sample consisted of peripheral blood. All receptors derive from a woman in her forties or fifties with active or convalescent COVID-19. Both conserved end residues are part of each CDR3. The order of the fields is D gene, V gene, clone size, J gene, CDR3 protein, CDR3 DNA. D genes are given only for firm matches. Clone size appears in some rows only: once, few, many, or a class for an expanded clone.

d_gene: -; v_gene: TRBV29-1; abundance: -; j_gene: TRBJ2-2; CDR3aa: CSVADSFANTGELFF; CDR3nt: TGCAGCGTAGCCGACTCGTTCGCGAACACCGGGGAGCTGTTTTTT
d_gene: -; v_gene: TRBV6-2/TRBV6-3; abundance: once; j_gene: TRBJ2-1; CDR3aa: CASSFWREYHNEQFF; CDR3nt: TGTGCCAGCAGTTTCTGGAGGGAGTACCACAATGAGCAGTTCTTC
d_gene: -; v_gene: TRBV7-8; abundance: -; j_gene: TRBJ1-2; CDR3aa: CASSLESQEFNYGYTF; CDR3nt: TGTGCCAGCAGCTTAGAGTCACAGGAATTTAACTATGGCTACACCTTC
d_gene: -; v_gene: TRBV5-1; abundance: -; j_gene: TRBJ1-1; CDR3aa: CASSFGENTEAFF; CDR3nt: TGCGCCAGCAGCTTCGGGGAGAACACTGAAGCTTTCTTT
d_gene: -; v_gene: TRBV6-1; abundance: -; j_gene: TRBJ2-3; CDR3aa: CASSDFRVTLTDTQYF; CDR3nt: TGTGCCAGCAGTGATTTCCGGGTAACTCTCACAGATACGCAGTATTTT
d_gene: -; v_gene: TRBV4-1; abundance: -; j_gene: TRBJ1-1; CDR3aa: CASSQGRPTRLEAFF; CDR3nt: TGCGCCAGCAGCCAAGGTCGACCCACCAGACTTGAAGCTTTCTTT
d_gene: -; v_gene: TRBV24-1; abundance: -; j_gene: TRBJ1-6; CDR3aa: CATSPAQGGNSPLHF; CDR3nt: TGTGCCACCAGTCCCGCACAGGGTGGCAATTCACCCCTCCACTTT
d_gene: -; v_gene: TRBV7-8; abundance: -; j_gene: TRBJ1-1; CDR3aa: CASSLGTAGMNTEAFF; CDR3nt: TGTGCCAGCAGCTTAGGGACCGCGGGGATGAACACTGAAGCTTTCTTT
d_gene: TRBD2; v_gene: TRBV18; abundance: -; j_gene: TRBJ2-2; CDR3aa: CASSWEGPPNTGELFF; CDR3nt: TGTGCCAGCTCATGGGAGGGGCCTCCGAACACCGGGGAGCTGTTTTTT
d_gene: -; v_gene: TRBV24-1; abundance: -; j_gene: TRBJ1-2; CDR3aa: CATSDGAWRGYTF; CDR3nt: TGTGCCACCAGTGATGGAGCGTGGCGTGGCTACACCTTC
d_gene: TRBD1; v_gene: TRBV9; abundance: -; j_gene: TRBJ1-1; CDR3aa: CASSAGTANTEAFF; CDR3nt: TGTGCCAGCAGCGCCGGGACAGCGAACACTGAAGCTTTCTTT
d_gene: -; v_gene: TRBV29-1; abundance: -; j_gene: TRBJ2-1; CDR3aa: CSTLQGFMGNEQFF; CDR3nt: TGCAGCACTTTACAGGGCTTTATGGGGAATGAGCAGTTCTTC
d_gene: -; v_gene: TRBV30; abundance: once; j_gene: TRBJ2-6; CDR3aa: CAWSVLPSGANVLTF; CDR3nt: TGTGCCTGGAGTGTTCTTCCCTCTGGGGCCAACGTCCTGACTTTC
d_gene: -; v_gene: TRBV18; abundance: -; j_gene: TRBJ1-6; CDR3aa: CASSPRQIRSYNSPLHF; CDR3nt: TGTGCCAGCTCACCACGACAGATACGCTCCTATAATTCACCCCTCCACTTT
d_gene: -; v_gene: TRBV25-1; abundance: -; j_gene: TRBJ1-2; CDR3aa: CASSETVGNYGYTF; CDR3nt: TGTGCCAGCAGTGAAACGGTCGGGAACTATGGCTACACCTTC
d_gene: TRBD1; v_gene: TRBV6-5; abundance: -; j_gene: TRBJ1-6; CDR3aa: CASSPTDRVNSPLHF; CDR3nt: TGTGCCAGCAGTCCGACGGACAGGGTCAATTCACCCCTCCACTTT
d_gene: TRBD2; v_gene: TRBV19; abundance: -; j_gene: TRBJ2-7; CDR3aa: CASSHLPRTSGTIRSSYEQYF; CDR3nt: TGTGCCAGTAGTCACCTACCGAGGACTAGCGGGACTATCAGGAGCTCCTACGAGCAGTACTTC
d_gene: -; v_gene: TRBV7-9; abundance: -; j_gene: TRBJ2-1; CDR3aa: CASSPIRGASYNEQFF; CDR3nt: TGTGCCAGCAGCCCTATCAGGGGTGCGTCCTACAATGAGCAGTTCTTC
d_gene: TRBD1; v_gene: TRBV9; abundance: -; j_gene: TRBJ1-2; CDR3aa: CASSVDDRGNPNYGYTF; CDR3nt: TGTGCCAGCAGCGTAGATGACAGGGGGAATCCTAACTATGGCTACACCTTC
d_gene: TRBD1; v_gene: TRBV13; abundance: -; j_gene: TRBJ1-4; CDR3aa: CASSLSGTGVEKLFF; CDR3nt: TGTGCCAGCAGCTTATCCGGGACAGGGGTAGAAAAACTGTTTTTT
d_gene: TRBD1; v_gene: TRBV29-1; abundance: -; j_gene: TRBJ1-1; CDR3aa: CSVERDRGEAFF; CDR3nt: TGCAGCGTGGAGCGAGACAGGGGGGAAGCTTTCTTT
d_gene: -; v_gene: TRBV11-2; abundance: -; j_gene: TRBJ1-1; CDR3aa: CASSLLPGDTEAFF; CDR3nt: TGTGCCAGCAGCTTATTACCAGGGGACACTGAAGCTTTCTTT
d_gene: TRBD2; v_gene: TRBV7-9; abundance: -; j_gene: TRBJ2-7; CDR3aa: CASSPVGTRGDEQYF; CDR3nt: TGTGCCAGCAGCCCAGTCGGGACTAGGGGGGACGAGCAGTACTTC
d_gene: -; v_gene: TRBV6-2/TRBV6-3; abundance: -; j_gene: TRBJ1-2; CDR3aa: CASSLQGGGYTF; CDR3nt: TGTGCCAGCAGTCTACAGGGCGGGGGCTACACCTTC
d_gene: TRBD1; v_gene: TRBV11-2; abundance: -; j_gene: TRBJ1-2; CDR3aa: CASSLAGQVGEGGYTF; CDR3nt: TGTGCCAGCAGCTTAGCGGGACAGGTTGGCGAGGGTGGCTACACCTTC
d_gene: TRBD1; v_gene: TRBV11-1; abundance: -; j_gene: TRBJ2-2; CDR3aa: CASSFRAGGTGELFF; CDR3nt: TGTGCCAGCAGCTTTCGGGCAGGGGGCACCGGGGAGCTGTTTTTT
d_gene: -; v_gene: TRBV5-4; abundance: -; j_gene: TRBJ2-1; CDR3aa: CASSLSPSRNEQFF; CDR3nt: TGTGCCAGCAGCTTGTCCCCATCTCGGAATGAGCAGTTCTTC
d_gene: TRBD2; v_gene: TRBV4-2; abundance: -; j_gene: TRBJ2-1; CDR3aa: CASSQDAGTSGRVNEQFF; CDR3nt: TGTGCCAGCAGCCAAGACGCAGGGACTAGCGGGAGAGTCAATGAGCAGTTCTTC
d_gene: -; v_gene: TRBV29-1; abundance: -; j_gene: TRBJ1-1; CDR3aa: CSVNRDGLTEAFF; CDR3nt: TGCAGCGTTAACAGGGATGGGTTGACTGAAGCTTTCTTT
d_gene: TRBD1; v_gene: TRBV19; abundance: -; j_gene: TRBJ1-2; CDR3aa: CASNSADRGNYGYTF; CDR3nt: TGTGCCAGTAACTCCGCGGACAGGGGTAACTATGGCTACACCTTC
d_gene: TRBD2; v_gene: TRBV5-1; abundance: -; j_gene: TRBJ2-3; CDR3aa: CASHAGTSADTQYF; CDR3nt: TGCGCCAGCCACGCAGGTACTAGCGCAGATACGCAGTATTTT
d_gene: TRBD1; v_gene: TRBV27; abundance: -; j_gene: TRBJ1-2; CDR3aa: CASSTGQGAGYTF; CDR3nt: TGTGCCAGCAGCACGGGACAGGGGGCAGGCTACACCTTC
d_gene: TRBD2; v_gene: TRBV7-2; abundance: -; j_gene: TRBJ2-5; CDR3aa: CASSQRGGNGETQYF; CDR3nt: TGTGCCAGCAGCCAGCGGGGGGGAAATGGGGAGACCCAGTACTTC
d_gene: TRBD2; v_gene: TRBV7-2; abundance: -; j_gene: TRBJ2-3; CDR3aa: CASSFTAGGDTQYF; CDR3nt: TGTGCCAGCAGCTTCACAGCGGGAGGGGATACGCAGTATTTT
d_gene: TRBD1; v_gene: TRBV7-2; abundance: -; j_gene: TRBJ2-1; CDR3aa: CASALDRGSYNEQFF; CDR3nt: TGTGCCAGCGCCTTAGACAGGGGGTCCTACAATGAGCAGTTCTTC
d_gene: TRBD2; v_gene: TRBV5-4; abundance: -; j_gene: TRBJ2-1; CDR3aa: CASSHGTSGGNSHNEQFF; CDR3nt: TGTGCCAGCAGCCACGGGACTAGCGGGGGCAATAGCCACAATGAGCAGTTCTTC
d_gene: -; v_gene: TRBV30; abundance: -; j_gene: TRBJ1-4; CDR3aa: CAWSLAGSGTNEKLFF; CDR3nt: TGTGCCTGGAGTTTAGCCGGGAGTGGGACTAATGAAAAACTGTTTTTT
d_gene: -; v_gene: TRBV3-1/TRBV3-2; abundance: -; j_gene: TRBJ1-1; CDR3aa: CASSQGTGSSSTEAFF; CDR3nt: TGTGCCAGCAGCCAAGGCACAGGTTCTTCGAGCACTGAAGCTTTCTTT
d_gene: -; v_gene: TRBV2; abundance: -; j_gene: TRBJ1-4; CDR3aa: CASSERQASWEKLFF; CDR3nt: TGTGCCAGCAGTGAGAGACAGGCCTCGTGGGAAAAACTGTTTTTT
d_gene: TRBD1; v_gene: TRBV24-1; abundance: -; j_gene: TRBJ2-7; CDR3aa: CATSQTGYEQYF; CDR3nt: TGTGCCACCAGCCAGACAGGGTACGAGCAGTACTTC
d_gene: TRBD2; v_gene: TRBV24-1; abundance: -; j_gene: TRBJ2-1; CDR3aa: CATSDSGLAGVDEQFF; CDR3nt: TGTGCCACCAGTGATTCGGGACTAGCGGGAGTCGATGAGCAGTTCTTC
d_gene: TRBD2; v_gene: TRBV6-2/TRBV6-3; abundance: -; j_gene: TRBJ2-1; CDR3aa: CASSYLAGGYNEQFF; CDR3nt: TGTGCCAGCAGTTACCTAGCGGGGGGTTACAATGAGCAGTTCTTC
d_gene: TRBD1; v_gene: TRBV5-1; abundance: once; j_gene: TRBJ1-4; CDR3aa: CASSKGTGQEKLFF; CDR3nt: TGCGCCAGCAGCAAAGGGACAGGGCAAGAAAAACTGTTTTTT
d_gene: -; v_gene: TRBV7-6; abundance: -; j_gene: TRBJ2-7; CDR3aa: CASSLAARSYEQYF; CDR3nt: TGTGCCAGCAGCTTAGCCGCCAGGTCCTACGAGCAGTACTTC
d_gene: -; v_gene: TRBV28; abundance: -; j_gene: TRBJ2-7; CDR3aa: CASSHRADSSYEQYF; CDR3nt: TGTGCCAGCAGCCATCGCGCGGATAGCTCCTACGAGCAGTACTTC
d_gene: -; v_gene: TRBV7-2; abundance: -; j_gene: TRBJ2-3; CDR3aa: CASSSLAWATDTQYF; CDR3nt: TGTGCCAGCAGCTCGCTAGCGTGGGCCACAGATACGCAGTATTTT